Reported below is one T cell receptor beta chain. The source of the sample is a study of blood T cell repertoires in COVID-19. TCRdb keeps only in-frame clones here, not all; method: immunoSEQ multiplex PCR. The sample includes 55,000 to 70,000 clones, 65% to 80% of them seen just once. V gave up 6 bases and J gave up 9 bases; unmatched junction bases: 7. The germline V gene encodes CDR1 LNHDA and CDR2 SQIVND (reference sequence). The CDR3 loop spans 14 amino acids. Sequenced sample: peripheral blood. The clonotype comes from a human donor in a cohort sampled during active COVID-19. This chain links TRBV19 with TRBJ2-1; 11 bases are shared with TRBD1. This CDR3 reads CASRDRGRTSEQFF. The CDR3 DNA sequence: TGTGCCAGTAGGGACAGGGGGCGCACGAGTGAGCAGTTCTTC.